This TCR beta chain was identified in a study of OX40 agonist ivuxolimab in advanced cancers. Overall study: Partial responses occurred in Three dose-escalation patients, one with hepatocellular carcinoma and two with cutaneous melanoma.

With respect to this clone: Its antigen remains unidentified.

Individuals having autoimmune disease history or systemic immunosuppression were not enrolled. Some clones are missing from TCRdb's copy, which holds only in-frame ones; the method was immunoSEQ multiplex PCR. The sample records 57,000 or so clones, under 95% being singletons. V shed 4 bases, J shed 4 bases, and the junction held 11 bases outside the gene matches. CDR1 is SQVTM, CDR2 ANQGSEA, per germline. This CDR3 contains 15 residues. Notes on the study in general: Some of the lowest clonal expansion was seen in partial responders at 0.1-3.0 mg/kg. In CD8+ T cells, expanded clones were on average more numerous than in CD4+.

The gene calls are TRBV29-1 and TRBJ2-7, with 9 bases that match TRBD2. The source material was CD4+ or CD8+ T cells sorted from blood, sampled in a trial of the OX40 agonist ivuxolimab. This sequence originates from an adult with an advanced solid tumor such as melanoma, head and neck, liver or kidney cancer. CDR3 loop: CSVGIRREGRYEQYF. CDR3 bases: TGCAGCGTTGGAATACGGCGGGAGGGCCGGTACGAGCAGTACTTC.